The clone carrying this T cell receptor beta chain was recorded only once. No antigen is known for it. Profiled with immunoSEQ multiplex PCR; TCRdb holds only in-frame clones, not every one. Among roughly 1 million clones listed, under 80% were seen once. The record originates from a study of shared clonotypes between healthy human individuals. Study observations and caveats: The study drew on few donors, limiting represented genetic and exposure-history diversity. Incomplete sequencing of sorted subsets was indicated by rarefaction despite large depth. Clonotypes which were not shared had lower generation probabilities than clonotypes that all four donors shared. An expected dependence of interdonor clonotype sharing on sequencing depth was noted.

The sample comprised memory CD4+ T cells sorted from blood. Subset reported: CD45RA-negative fraction. The receptor comes from a young man in good health.

The DNA of the CDR3 is TGTGCCAGCAGCTTGTTTGGACAGGGGGCGGCTGGCTACACCTTC. Translating gives CASSLFGQGAAGYTF. This chain connects TRBV5-4 to TRBJ1-2; TRBD1 matches at 11 bases. CDR3 length equals 15 residues. V lost 1 base, J lost 7 bases, and 6 bases stayed unmatched. Germline V gene lookup returns CDR1 SGHNT and CDR2 YYREEE (reference sequence).